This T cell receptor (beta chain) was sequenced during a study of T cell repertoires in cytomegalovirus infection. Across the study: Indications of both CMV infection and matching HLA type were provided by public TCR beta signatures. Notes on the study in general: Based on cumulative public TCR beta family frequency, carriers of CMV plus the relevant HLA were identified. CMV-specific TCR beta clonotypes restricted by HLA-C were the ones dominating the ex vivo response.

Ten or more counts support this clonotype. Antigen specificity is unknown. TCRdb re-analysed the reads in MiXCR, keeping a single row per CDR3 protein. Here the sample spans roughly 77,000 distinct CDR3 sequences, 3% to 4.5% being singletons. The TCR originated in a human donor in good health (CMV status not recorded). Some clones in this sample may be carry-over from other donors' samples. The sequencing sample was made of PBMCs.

CDR3: CASTLEGRGYTF. CDR3 DNA sequence: TGTGCCAGCACCCTCGAGGGTCGGGGCTACACCTTC. This sequence joins TRBV28 and TRBJ1-2; D is unresolved. With 7 bases removed from V and 8 bases from J, the gap between germline ends came to 14 bases. This CDR3 has 12 amino acids. CDR1 and CDR2 (germline): MDHEN, SYDVKM.